This TCR beta chain emerged from a study of T cells after yellow fever vaccination. Findings and limits, study-wide: Peaking faster, on day 5 versus 15, the secondary response was nonetheless weaker.

To note about this clonotype: Its target is unknown.

One entry per CDR3 protein results from TCRdb running MiXCR on the 5' RACE reads. The sample shows 250,000 to 400,000 distinct CDR3 sequences, approximately 4% of them seen only once. Germline V gives CDR1 DFQATT, CDR2 SNEGSKA (reference sequence). V lost 6 bases and J lost 2, with 14 bases in between. The CDR3 is 13 residues long. J is TRBJ2-7 and V is TRBV20-1; D gene ambiguous. The specimen comprised PBMCs, sampled 15 days after the yellow fever booster vaccination. The source is a man aged 18 to 30 who received the YFV17D yellow fever vaccine. This CDR3 is CSAPNTNTYEQYF. The CDR3, as DNA: TGCAGTGCCCCAAACACAAATACCTACGAGCAGTACTTC.